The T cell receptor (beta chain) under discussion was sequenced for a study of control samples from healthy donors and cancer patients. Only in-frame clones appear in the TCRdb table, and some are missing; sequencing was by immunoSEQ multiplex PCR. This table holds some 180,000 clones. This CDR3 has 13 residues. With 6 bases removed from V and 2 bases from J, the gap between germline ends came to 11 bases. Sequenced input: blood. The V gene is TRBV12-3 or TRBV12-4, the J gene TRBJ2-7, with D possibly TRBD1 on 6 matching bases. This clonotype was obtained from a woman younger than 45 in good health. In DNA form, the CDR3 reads TGTGCCAGCAGCCCCGGACAGACCTACGAGCAGTACTTC. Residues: CASSPGQTYEQYF.